This T cell receptor (beta chain) is from a study of blood T cell repertoires in COVID-19. In the study overall: Collection of acute and convalescent COVID-19 samples took place in the United States, Italy and Spain. PBMCs, B-cell-depleted T cells, or T cells were the source of the cDNA or gDNA that made up the material.

In the authors' workflow: Counts of nucleated cells, estimated from reference gene primer amplification, were obtained. The repertoire was sequenced with immunoSEQ multiplex PCR; TCRdb's copy has only in-frame clones and lacks some. V and J calls and clone size come straight from that table; D and trimming were deduced from the DNA. This table holds about 270,000 clones, about 85% found once. Worth noting for this clone: One end of the junction fails to match germline, which may point to a read error.

The clonotype was recovered from a human donor in a cohort sampled during active COVID-19. Material: peripheral blood.

The DNA of the CDR3 is TGTGCTAGCAGCTTAACTCACGGGAGGGCTTCGGAGACCCAGTACTTC. Protein sequence: CASSLTHGRASETQYF. The genes are TRBV7-7 and TRBJ2-5; 8 positions match TRBD2. The germline V gene encodes CDR1 SSHAT and CDR2 FNYEAQ (reference sequence). This CDR3 has 16 residues. The full variable domain, in which reference TRBV7-7 and TRBJ2-5 provide the parts outside the CDR3, is GAGVSQSPRYKVTKRGQDVTLRCDPISSHATLYWYQQALGQGPEFLTYFNYEAQPDKSGLPSDRFSAERPEGSISTLTIQRTEQRDSAMYRCASSLTHGRASETQYFGPGTRLLVL.